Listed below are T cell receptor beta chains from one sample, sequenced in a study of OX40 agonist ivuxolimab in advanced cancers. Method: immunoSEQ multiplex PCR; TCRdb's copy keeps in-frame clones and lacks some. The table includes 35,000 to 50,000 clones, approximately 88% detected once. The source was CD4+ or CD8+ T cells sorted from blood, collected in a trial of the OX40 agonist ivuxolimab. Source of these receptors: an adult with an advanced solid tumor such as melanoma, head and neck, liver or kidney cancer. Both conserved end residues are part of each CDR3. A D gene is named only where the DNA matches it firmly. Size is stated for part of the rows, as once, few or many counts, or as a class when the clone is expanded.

CASSLGLGGGTEAFF,TGTGCCAGCAGCTTAGGGCTTGGGGGCGGCACTGAAGCTTTCTTT,.,.,TRBV7-2,TRBJ1-1
CASTGLGESYNEQFF,TGTGCCAGCACTGGGTTGGGGGAGTCCTACAATGAGCAGTTCTTC,.,.,TRBV28,TRBJ2-1
CATSRDRSGGESQKAFF,TGTGCCACCAGCAGAGATCGGTCAGGGGGCGAAAGCCAAAAAGCTTTCTTT,TRBD1,.,TRBV15,TRBJ1-1
CASSASGQGYQPQHF,TGTGCCAGCAGCGCATCCGGACAGGGTTATCAGCCCCAGCATTTT,TRBD1,.,TRBV9,TRBJ1-5
CASSLGLGTGPYEQYF,TGTGCCAGCAGCTTAGGACTGGGGACAGGGCCCTACGAGCAGTACTTC,TRBD1,.,TRBV11-3,TRBJ2-7
CASSRTGPKYGYTF,TGTGCCAGTAGTAGGACAGGGCCAAAGTATGGCTACACCTTC,TRBD1,.,TRBV19,TRBJ1-2
CASSLGRGGPNEQFF,TGTGCCAGCAGCTTAGGGCGGGGGGGCCCTAATGAGCAGTTCTTC,TRBD2,once,TRBV7-6,TRBJ2-1
CASSTDRVNTEAFF,TGTGCCAGCAGTACCGACAGGGTGAACACTGAAGCTTTCTTT,TRBD1,.,TRBV28,TRBJ1-1
CASSLDTDYGYTF,TGTGCCAGCAGTTTGGACACCGACTATGGCTACACCTTC,.,.,TRBV2,TRBJ1-2
CASSPGGGPGANVLTF,TGTGCCAGCAGCCCCGGGGGGGGGCCTGGGGCCAACGTCCTGACTTTC,TRBD2,once,TRBV13,TRBJ2-6
CASTNPTGGTEAFF,TGTGCCAGCACTAACCCGACGGGGGGGACGGAAGCTTTCTTT,.,.,TRBV28,TRBJ1-1
CASSQDSYNEQFF,TGCGCCAGCAGCCAAGACTCCTACAATGAGCAGTTCTTC,.,.,TRBV4-1,TRBJ2-1
CASSLTGSEGSPLHF,TGTGCCAGCAGCTTAACGGGAAGTGAAGGTTCACCCCTCCACTTT,.,.,TRBV7-3,TRBJ1-6
CASSASNQGSSGNTIYF,TGTGCCAGCAGCGCATCAAACCAGGGGTCCTCTGGAAACACCATATATTTT,.,once,TRBV9,TRBJ1-3
CASYPQGVGTEAFF,TGTGCCAGTTATCCCCAGGGGGTGGGCACTGAAGCTTTCTTT,TRBD1,few,TRBV6-5,TRBJ1-1
CASGLVGQGADTQYF,TGTGCTAGTGGTTTGGTGGGACAGGGGGCAGATACGCAGTATTTT,TRBD1,.,TRBV12-5,TRBJ2-3